Listed below are T cell receptor beta chains from one sample, sequenced in a study of T cells in Graves' hyperthyroidism and ophthalmopathy. TCRdb reprocessed the multiplex PCR reads with MiXCR, giving one entry per CDR3 protein. The table shows some 650,000 distinct CDR3 sequences, with around 15% occurring only once. The sample taken for sequencing was blood. The origin of the receptors is a woman aged 40 to 50 with Graves' ophthalmopathy. Both conserved end residues are part of each CDR3. D genes are given only for firm matches. Where a row states a size, it is once, few, many or the class of an expanded clone; other rows omit it.

clone size	D gene	J gene	V gene	CDR3 DNA	CDR3 protein
many	NA	TRBJ2-1	TRBV11-1	TGTGCCAGCAGCTTGGGGGTTAGGAATGAGCAGTTCTTC	CASSLGVRNEQFF
few	NA	TRBJ1-2	TRBV2	TGTGCCAGTAACCCGGGAACAGGCGTTGGCTACACCTTC	CASNPGTGVGYTF
many	NA	TRBJ2-3	TRBV2	TGTGCCAGCAGTCCACAGGGCGCCCCAGATACGCAGTATTTT	CASSPQGAPDTQYF
NA	TRBD2	TRBJ2-1	TRBV11-2	TGTGCCAACAGCTTAGTTAGTTGGGCCCCGGGAGGGCCTGTTGAGCAGTTCTTC	CANSLVSWAPGGPVEQFF
NA	NA	TRBJ1-1	TRBV6-2/TRBV6-3	TGTGCCAGCACCTTCGGGGTCCGCAGGAACACTGAAGCTTTCTTT	CASTFGVRRNTEAFF
many	TRBD2	TRBJ2-7	TRBV30	TGTGCCTGGAGTGTAGGGACTAGCGGATCCTACGAGCAGTACTTC	CAWSVGTSGSYEQYF
NA	NA	TRBJ2-1	TRBV20-1	TGCAGTGCTGAAACAGGGTCGGTGGGCAATGAGCAGTTCTTC	CSAETGSVGNEQFF
few	TRBD1	TRBJ1-1	TRBV25-1	TGTGCCAGCAGATCAAAGGGGGCAGGGATGCCTGAAGCTTTCTTT	CASRSKGAGMPEAFF
few	TRBD1	TRBJ1-2	TRBV9	TGTGCCAGCAGCGCAGGCTCCGGGACAGGGGATGGTGGCTACACCTTC	CASSAGSGTGDGGYTF
many	NA	TRBJ1-5	TRBV6-1	TGTGCCAGCAGTAAACAGGGCGCCGGCAATCAGCCCCAGCATTTT	CASSKQGAGNQPQHF
few	TRBD2	TRBJ2-1	TRBV5-1	TGCGCCAGCAGCCCACTAACTAGCGGGGGCCCTGGTGAGCAGTTCTTC	CASSPLTSGGPGEQFF
once	NA	TRBJ2-1	TRBV27	TGTGCCAGCAGTTTATCGACCGGGACACCGTACAATGAGCAGTTCTTC	CASSLSTGTPYNEQFF
many	NA	TRBJ2-3	TRBV18	TGTGCCAGCTCACCCCTGGAAGGGCGCTTGGGGGATACGCAGTATTTT	CASSPLEGRLGDTQYF
many	NA	TRBJ1-2	TRBV2	TGTGCCAGCGGGGGGGGCAGGCTAAACTATGGCTACACCTTC	CASGGGRLNYGYTF
NA	TRBD1	TRBJ2-7	TRBV28	TGTGCCAGCAGGGGGGACAGGGGTCACGACGAGCAGTACTTC	CASRGDRGHDEQYF
many	NA	TRBJ2-1	TRBV6-1	TGTGCCAGCAGATGGTGGGATGAGCAGTTCTTC	CASRWWDEQFF
many	NA	TRBJ2-1	TRBV7-2	TGTGCCAGCAGCTCGGGACCCGCCTACAATGAGCAGTTCTTC	CASSSGPAYNEQFF